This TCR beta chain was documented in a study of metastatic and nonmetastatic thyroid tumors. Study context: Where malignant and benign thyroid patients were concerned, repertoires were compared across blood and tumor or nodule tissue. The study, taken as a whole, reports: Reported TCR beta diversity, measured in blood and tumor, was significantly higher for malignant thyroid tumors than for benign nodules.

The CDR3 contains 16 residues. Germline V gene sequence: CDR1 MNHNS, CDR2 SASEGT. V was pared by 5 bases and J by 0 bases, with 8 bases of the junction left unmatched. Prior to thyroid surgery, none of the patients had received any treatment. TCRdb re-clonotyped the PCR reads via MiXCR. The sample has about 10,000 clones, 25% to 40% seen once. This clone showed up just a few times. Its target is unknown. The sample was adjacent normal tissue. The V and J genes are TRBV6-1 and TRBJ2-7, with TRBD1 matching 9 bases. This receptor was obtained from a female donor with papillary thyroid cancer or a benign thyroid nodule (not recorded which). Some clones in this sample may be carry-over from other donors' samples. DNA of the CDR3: TGTGCCAGCAGTCAATCCGGGACAGGGAGCTCCTACGAGCAGTACTTC. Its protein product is CASSQSGTGSSYEQYF.